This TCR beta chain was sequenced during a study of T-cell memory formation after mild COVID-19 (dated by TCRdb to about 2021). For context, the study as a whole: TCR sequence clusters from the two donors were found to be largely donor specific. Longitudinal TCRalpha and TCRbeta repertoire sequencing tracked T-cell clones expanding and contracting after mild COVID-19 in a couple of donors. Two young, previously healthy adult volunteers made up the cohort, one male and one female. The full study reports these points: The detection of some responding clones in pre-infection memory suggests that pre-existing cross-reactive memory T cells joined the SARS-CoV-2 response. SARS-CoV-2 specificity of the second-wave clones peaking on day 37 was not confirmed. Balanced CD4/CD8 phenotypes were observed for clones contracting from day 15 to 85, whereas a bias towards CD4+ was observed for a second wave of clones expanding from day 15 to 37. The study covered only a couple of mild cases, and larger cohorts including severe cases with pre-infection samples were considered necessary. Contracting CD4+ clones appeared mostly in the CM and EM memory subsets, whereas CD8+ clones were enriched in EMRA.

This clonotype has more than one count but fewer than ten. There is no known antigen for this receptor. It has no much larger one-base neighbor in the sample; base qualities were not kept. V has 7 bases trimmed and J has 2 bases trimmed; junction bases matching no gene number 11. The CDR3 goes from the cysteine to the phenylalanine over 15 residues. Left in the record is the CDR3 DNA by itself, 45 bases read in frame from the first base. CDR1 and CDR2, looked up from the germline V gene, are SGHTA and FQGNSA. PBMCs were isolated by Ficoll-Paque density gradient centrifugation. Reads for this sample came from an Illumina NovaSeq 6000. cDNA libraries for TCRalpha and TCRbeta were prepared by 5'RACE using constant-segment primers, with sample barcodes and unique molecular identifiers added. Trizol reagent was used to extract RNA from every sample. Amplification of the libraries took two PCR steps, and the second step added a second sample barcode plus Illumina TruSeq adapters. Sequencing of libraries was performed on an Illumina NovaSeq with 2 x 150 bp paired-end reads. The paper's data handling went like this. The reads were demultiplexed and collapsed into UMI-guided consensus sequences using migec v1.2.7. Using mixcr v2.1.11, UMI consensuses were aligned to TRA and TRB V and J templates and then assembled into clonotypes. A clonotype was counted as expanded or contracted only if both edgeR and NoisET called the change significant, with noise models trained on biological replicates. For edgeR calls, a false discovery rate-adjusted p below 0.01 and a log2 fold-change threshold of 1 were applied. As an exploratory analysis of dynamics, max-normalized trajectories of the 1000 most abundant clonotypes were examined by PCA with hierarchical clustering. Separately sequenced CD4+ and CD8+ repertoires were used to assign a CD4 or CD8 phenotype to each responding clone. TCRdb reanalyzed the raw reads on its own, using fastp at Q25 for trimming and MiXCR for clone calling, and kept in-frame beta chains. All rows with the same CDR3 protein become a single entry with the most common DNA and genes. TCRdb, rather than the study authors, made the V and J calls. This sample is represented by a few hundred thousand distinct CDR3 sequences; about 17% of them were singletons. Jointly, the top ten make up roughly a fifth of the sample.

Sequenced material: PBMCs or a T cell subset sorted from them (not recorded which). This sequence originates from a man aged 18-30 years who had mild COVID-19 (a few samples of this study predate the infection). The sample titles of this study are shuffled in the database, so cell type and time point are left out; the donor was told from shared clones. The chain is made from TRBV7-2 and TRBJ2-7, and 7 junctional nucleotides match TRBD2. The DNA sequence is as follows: TGTGCCAGCACCTCGCCGGGCGGGGGAACCTACGAGCAGTACTTC. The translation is CASTSPGGGTYEQYF.